The next 5 T cell receptor beta chains were all read from a single sample in a study of early T cells in non-severe SARS-CoV-2 infection. MiXCR was run by TCRdb on the 5' RACE reads, yielding one entry per CDR3 protein. The table has tens of thousands of distinct CDR3 sequences, 10% seen once; the top ten hold about 9.4%. Sequenced sample: whole blood. The receptors stem from an adult who was a healthcare worker with PCR-confirmed SARS-CoV-2 infection or an uninfected control (not recorded which).

This clonotype was detected only a few times. V and J are TRBV2 and TRBJ1-2, with TRBD1 as a possible D gene (6 bases). The germline V gene encodes CDR1 SNHLY and CDR2 FYNNEI. V was pared by 5 bases and J by 4 bases, with 11 bases between. CDR3 length: 13 amino acids. The CDR3 spells CASSQGRVYGYTF. The CDR3 DNA reads TGTGCCAGCAGTCAGGGGAGAGTCTATGGCTACACCTTC.

This clonotype came up a few times. The chain's CDR3 is CSARKAGEAGAPLHF. CDR3 nucleotide sequence: TGCAGTGCTAGAAAGGCAGGGGAGGCGGGTGCACCCCTCCACTTT. The rearrangement joins TRBV20-1 to TRBJ1-6; D may be TRBD1 (6 bases). Germline V lookup: CDR1 DFQATT, CDR2 SNEGSKA (reference sequence). CDR3 length: 15 residues. V gave up 2 bases and J gave up 11 bases, with 19 bases separating them.

The genes are TRBV5-1 and TRBJ1-2, with D perhaps TRBD1 (5 bases). Germline V CDR1 and CDR2: SGHRS, YFSETQ. V was shortened by 6 bases and J by 1 base, with 19 bases between the two germline ends. The CDR3 length is 16 residues. The CDR3 protein is CASKNVLGDYNYGYTF. CDR3 coding DNA: TGCGCCAGCAAAAACGTTTTGGGGGATTATAACTATGGCTACACCTTC.

This clonotype has ten or more counts. This sequence joins TRBV5-1 and TRBJ2-7; the D gene is possibly TRBD1 (5 bases). The ends were cut back, 0 bases at V and 1 base at J, with 8 bases in the middle. This CDR3 has 14 amino acids. Germline V gene lookup returns CDR1 SGHRS and CDR2 YFSETQ. The CDR3 spells CASSLGPGSYEQYF. In nucleotides, the CDR3 is TGCGCCAGCAGCTTGGGGCCAGGGTCCTACGAGCAGTACTTC.

This clonotype was recorded at least ten times. V usage is TRBV12-3 or TRBV12-4 and J usage is TRBJ1-1, with TRBD1 matching 8 bases. Germline trimming cut 5 bases from V and 2 bases from J; bases unmatched to any gene: 7. This CDR3 is built from 15 residues. CDR3 protein: CASSPRQGTNTEAFF. The CDR3 coding sequence is TGTGCCAGCAGTCCAAGACAGGGGACTAACACTGAAGCTTTCTTT.